The clone carrying this T cell receptor (beta chain) has just a few counts. This specimen belongs to a study of response to subunit inactivated influenza vaccine. Each CDR3 protein gets one entry after TCRdb re-called the RT-PCR reads with MiXCR. Of roughly 570,000 distinct CDR3 sequences listed, around 15% are singletons. The input for sequencing was PBMCs from blood, taken approximately 13 days after vaccination. The TCR originated in a man in his fifties who received an inactivated influenza vaccine.

CDR3 amino acids: CSARGGFTDTQYF. The DNA of the CDR3 is TGCAGTGCTCGTGGCGGGTTTACAGATACGCAGTATTTT. The J gene is TRBJ2-3, the V gene TRBV20-1, with D tentatively TRBD2 (5 bases). Trimming cost V 5 bases and J 3 bases, with 12 bases left between them. Germline V lookup: CDR1 DFQATT, CDR2 SNEGSKA (reference sequence). The CDR3 covers 13 residues.